The 15 T cell receptor beta chains below come from one sample, sequenced in a study of blood T cells in healthy people across ages. The use of a sample-barcoded 5' primer and a J-beta primer mix characterized a second PCR of roughly 6 to 11 cycles. Each CDR3 protein gets one entry after TCRdb re-called the 5' RACE reads with MiXCR. The sample carries hundreds of thousands of distinct CDR3 sequences, around 43% recorded once. The sample consisted of blood. These receptors originate from a man between 60 and 70 years old in good health.

A few counts support this clonotype. The chain has TRBV12-3 or TRBV12-4 and TRBJ2-3; the D gene could be TRBD1 or TRBD2 (5 bases each). The CDR3 contains 13 residues. The germline V and J ends were trimmed by 5 bases and 8 bases, with 14 bases remaining between them. The CDR3 sequence: CASSPFAGGTQYF. The CDR3 DNA reads as TGTGCCAGCAGTCCGTTTGCTGGGGGTACGCAGTATTTT.

Here the CDR3 reads CASSPQGLAGPNEQFF. CDR3 DNA sequence: TGTGCCAGCAGCCCTCAGGGACTAGCGGGGCCCAATGAGCAGTTCTTC. J is TRBJ2-1 and V is TRBV7-2, with 13 positions matching TRBD2. The V gene end was trimmed by 5 bases and the J gene end by 6 bases; junction bases not matched to a gene: 7. Germline lookup yields CDR1 SGHTA and CDR2 FQGNSA. The CDR3 totals 16 residues.

The chain couples TRBV7-2 to TRBJ2-3, with D maybe TRBD2 (7 bases). Trimming cost V 10 bases and J 2 bases, with 10 bases left between them. Germline V gene lookup returns CDR1 SGHTA and CDR2 FQGNSA. The CDR3 has 12 residues. CDR3 nucleotide sequence: TGTGCCACGGGGGGCTTCACAGATACGCAGTATTTT. Its translation: CATGGFTDTQYF.

The chain recombines TRBV2 with TRBJ2-5; D may be TRBD2 (6 bases). The germline V and J ends were trimmed by 6 bases and 2 bases, with 16 bases remaining between them. The CDR3 has 15 amino acids. Germline V gene lookup returns CDR1 SNHLY and CDR2 FYNNEI. The CDR3 DNA reads as TGTGCCAGCAGCCGAGAGGGACTTGATCAAGAGACCCAGTACTTC. This encodes CASSREGLDQETQYF.

This clonotype appeared a few times. The chain is built from TRBV20-1 and TRBJ2-7, with 7 nucleotides matching TRBD1. The V gene end was trimmed by 8 bases and the J gene end by 5 bases; junction bases not matched to a gene: 12. Per the germline V gene, CDR1 is DFQATT and CDR2 is SNEGSKA (reference sequence). The CDR3 is 13 amino acids. CDR3 residues: CSLTTGVVHEQYF. The CDR3 DNA reads as TGCAGTCTCACCACAGGGGTGGTCCACGAGCAGTACTTC.

This clonotype occurred a few times. V is TRBV20-1 and J is TRBJ2-4, with TRBD2 as a possible D gene (6 bases). The J call may be faulty, since TRBJ2-7 better matches the DNA end. There are 15 residues in the CDR3. Germline CDR1 is DFQATT and CDR2 is SNEGSKA (reference sequence). CDR3 sequence reads: CSARDLLRLDYEQYF. CDR3 nucleotides: TGCAGTGCTAGAGATCTGCTTAGACTAGATTACGAGCAGTACTTC.

V is TRBV19 and J is TRBJ1-1; tentatively, D is TRBD1 (6 bases). Germline CDR1 reads LNHDA; CDR2 reads SQIVND (reference sequence). V was pared by 5 bases and J by 1 base, with 14 bases between. This CDR3 is 15 amino acids long. The CDR3 loop is CASSPSTGWNTEAFF. The CDR3 nucleotides read TGTGCCAGTAGTCCTTCGACAGGATGGAACACTGAAGCTTTCTTT.

The rearrangement uses TRBV20-1 and TRBJ2-7; tentative D call: TRBD1 (5 bases). This CDR3 has 13 residues. The V and J ends lost 8 bases and 1 base respectively, with 15 bases between them. Germline V gene lookup returns CDR1 DFQATT and CDR2 SNEGSKA (reference sequence). CDR3 bases: TGCAGTTTCTCAGAGGACACTTCCTACGAGCAGTACTTC. Residues: CSFSEDTSYEQYF.

This clonotype was observed a few times. This chain uses TRBV7-2 with TRBJ2-5; D is possibly TRBD2 (6 bases). There are 16 residues in the CDR3. Germline values: CDR1 SGHTA, CDR2 FQGNSA. Trimming removed 4 bases from V and 2 bases from J, with 17 bases in between. CDR3: CASSSGGKGLQETQYF. The CDR3 DNA sequence: TGTGCCAGCAGCTCGGGCGGAAAGGGACTGCAAGAGACCCAGTACTTC. The full variable domain, completed using reference TRBV7-2 and TRBJ2-5, is GAGVSQSPSNKVTEKGKDVELRCDPISGHTALYWYRQSLGQGLEFLIYFQGNSAPDKSGLPSDRFSAERTGGSVSTLTIQRTQQEDSAVYLCASSSGGKGLQETQYFGPGTRLLVL.

This clonotype was seen more than once but under ten times. V usage is TRBV5-1 and J usage is TRBJ2-7; tentatively, D is TRBD2 (6 bases). CDR3 length: 13 residues. CDR1 is SGHRS, CDR2 YFSETQ, per germline. The V gene lost 5 bases and the J gene lost 2 bases, with 11 bases spanning the gap. The chain's CDR3 is CASRGTYPYEQYF. In DNA form, the CDR3 reads TGCGCCAGCAGGGGGACTTACCCCTACGAGCAGTACTTC.

CDR3 sequence (DNA): TGTGCCACCAGCAGAGAAGTAGGGAGGGAGACCCAGTACTTC. Residues: CATSREVGRETQYF. The genes are TRBV15 and TRBJ2-5, with D possibly TRBD2 on 6 matching bases. CDR1 and CDR2 from the germline V gene are LNHNV and YYDKDF (reference sequence). The CDR3 contains 14 residues. V was pared by 0 bases and J by 5 bases, with 10 bases between. The full variable domain, completed using reference TRBV15 and TRBJ2-5, is DAMVIQNPRYQVTQFGKPVTLSCSQTLNHNVMYWYQQKSSQAPKLLFHYYDKDFNNEADTPDNFQSRRPNTSFCFLDIRSPGLGDTAMYLCATSREVGRETQYFGPGTRLLVL.

V usage is TRBV6-1 and J usage is TRBJ2-4; perhaps TRBD2 as D (5 bases). V was clipped by 6 bases and J by 13 bases, with 28 bases between them. CDR1 and CDR2 from the germline V gene are MNHNS and SASEGT. The CDR3 has 16 residues. This CDR3 reads CASSLETPSSYNEQYF. The DNA for the CDR3 is TGTGCCAGCAGCTTGGAGACACCTAGCTCCTACAATGAGCAGTACTTC.

This clonotype was seen only a few times. This chain links TRBV6-2 or TRBV6-3 with TRBJ2-3, with D hard to call. The CDR3 has 13 residues. Germline values: CDR1 MNHEY, CDR2 SVGEGT. V was pared by 2 bases and J by 6 bases, with 9 bases between. CDR3 residues: CASSYTPRDTQYF. CDR3 DNA: TGTGCCAGCAGTTACACCCCCAGGGATACGCAGTATTTT.

This clonotype showed up just a few times. The chain employs TRBV9 and TRBJ2-5, with D possibly matching TRBD2 (5 bases). The CDR3 loop spans 15 amino acids. CDR1 and CDR2 from the germline V gene are SGDLS and YYNGEE. Trimming pared 0 bases from V and 2 bases from J, leaving 11 bases between. The CDR3: CASSVAGSRQETQYF. CDR3 sequence (DNA): TGTGCCAGCAGCGTAGCGGGATCCAGGCAAGAGACCCAGTACTTC.

This clonotype has more than one count but fewer than ten. V gene TRBV3-1 combines with J gene TRBJ2-3, with D maybe TRBD1 (6 bases). The CDR3 loop spans 11 amino acids. Germline CDR1 reads LGHDT; CDR2 reads YNNKEL (reference sequence). The germline V and J ends were trimmed by 10 bases and 6 bases, with 11 bases remaining between them. Here the CDR3 reads CATRGPDTQYF. The CDR3 nucleotides read TGTGCCACCAGGGGCCCGGATACGCAGTATTTT.